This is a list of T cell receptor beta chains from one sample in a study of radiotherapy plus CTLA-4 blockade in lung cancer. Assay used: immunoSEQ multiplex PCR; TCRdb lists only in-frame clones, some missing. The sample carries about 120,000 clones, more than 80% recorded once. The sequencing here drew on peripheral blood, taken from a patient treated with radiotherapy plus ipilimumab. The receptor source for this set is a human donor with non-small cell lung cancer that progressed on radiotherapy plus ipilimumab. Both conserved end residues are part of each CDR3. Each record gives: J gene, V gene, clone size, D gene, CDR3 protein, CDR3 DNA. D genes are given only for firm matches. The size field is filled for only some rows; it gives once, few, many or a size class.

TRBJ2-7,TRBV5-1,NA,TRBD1,CASSLGPDRGHEQYF,TGCGCCAGCAGCTTAGGTCCTGACAGGGGCCACGAGCAGTACTTC
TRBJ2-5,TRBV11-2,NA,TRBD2,CASSPGLAPETQYF,TGTGCCAGCAGCCCGGGACTAGCGCCCGAGACCCAGTACTTC
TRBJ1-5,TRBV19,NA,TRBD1,CASKGTGADHGPQHF,TGTGCCAGTAAGGGGACAGGGGCCGACCATGGACCCCAGCATTTT
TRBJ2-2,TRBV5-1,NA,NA,CASSLMAGNTGELFF,TGCGCCAGCAGCTTAATGGCCGGGAACACCGGGGAGCTGTTTTTT
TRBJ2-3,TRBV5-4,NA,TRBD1,CASSLGTGQGEDTQYF,TGTGCCAGCAGCTTGGGGACTGGACAGGGGGAGGATACGCAGTATTTT
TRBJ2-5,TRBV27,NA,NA,CASSSARGISGETQYF,TGTGCCAGCAGTTCCGCCCGGGGGATAAGCGGGGAGACCCAGTACTTC
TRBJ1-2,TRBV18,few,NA,CASSPDSSYGYTF,TGTGCCAGCTCCCCCGACAGTAGCTATGGCTACACCTTC
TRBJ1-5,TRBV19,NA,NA,CASSIVVGGGNQPQHF,TGTGCCAGTAGTATAGTAGTAGGAGGAGGCAATCAGCCCCAGCATTTT
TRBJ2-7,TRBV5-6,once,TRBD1,CASSFPGQARNEQYF,TGTGCCAGCAGCTTTCCGGGACAGGCTAGAAACGAGCAGTACTTC
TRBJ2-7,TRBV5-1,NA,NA,CASSLQGTSYEQYF,TGCGCCAGCAGCCTGCAGGGGACCTCCTACGAGCAGTACTTC
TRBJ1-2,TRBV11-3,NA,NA,CASSLGRGGYTF,TGTGCCAGCAGCTTGGGGCGGGGCGGCTACACCTTC
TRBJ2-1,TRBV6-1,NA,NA,CASRTVTNRIGEQFF,TGTGCCAGCAGAACAGTGACAAATCGAATCGGTGAGCAGTTCTTC
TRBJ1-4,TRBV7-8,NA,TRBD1,CASSLAGTGRNKLFF,TGTGCCAGCAGCTTAGCGGGGACAGGGCGGAACAAACTGTTTTTT
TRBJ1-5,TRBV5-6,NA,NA,CASSLKTSNSNQPQHF,TGTGCCAGCAGCTTGAAAACAAGCAATAGCAATCAGCCCCAGCATTTT
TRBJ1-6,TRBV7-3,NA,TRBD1,CASSLNPTGVGYSPLHF,TGTGCCAGCAGCTTAAACCCCACAGGGGTTGGGTATTCACCCCTCCACTTT
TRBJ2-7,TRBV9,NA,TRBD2,CASSKLAGGSEQYF,TGTGCCAGCAGCAAACTAGCGGGAGGGTCCGAGCAGTACTTC
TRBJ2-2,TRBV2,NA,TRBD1,CASKTGSRTGELFF,TGTGCCAGTAAGACAGGGTCGCGAACAGGGGAGCTGTTTTTT
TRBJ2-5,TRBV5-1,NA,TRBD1,CASSHTGGWQETQYF,TGCGCCAGCAGCCACACAGGGGGGTGGCAAGAGACCCAGTACTTC
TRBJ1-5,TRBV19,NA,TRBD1,CASSTPGQGNQPQHF,TGTGCCAGTAGTACCCCGGGACAGGGGAATCAGCCCCAGCATTTT
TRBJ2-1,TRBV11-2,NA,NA,CASSLRSEYNEQFF,TGTGCCAGCAGCTTACGCTCCGAATACAATGAGCAGTTCTTC
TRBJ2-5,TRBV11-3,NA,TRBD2,CASSELAAQETQYF,TGTGCCAGCAGCGAACTAGCGGCTCAAGAGACCCAGTACTTC
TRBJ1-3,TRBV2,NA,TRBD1,CASSPRGTSGNTIYF,TGTGCCAGCAGTCCCAGGGGGACCTCTGGAAACACCATATATTTT
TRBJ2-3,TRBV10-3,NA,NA,CAISESLSDTQYF,TGTGCCATCAGTGAGTCGTTATCAGATACGCAGTATTTT
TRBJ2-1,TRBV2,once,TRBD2,CAGAASGRGDEQFF,TGTGCCGGAGCCGCTAGCGGGAGAGGGGATGAGCAGTTCTTC
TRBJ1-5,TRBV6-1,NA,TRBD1,CASRATGGAAQPQHF,TGTGCCAGCAGGGCTACAGGGGGCGCGGCTCAGCCCCAGCATTTT
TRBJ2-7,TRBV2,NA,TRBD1,CASRTGTVSYEQYF,TGTGCCAGCAGGACTGGGACAGTGAGCTACGAGCAGTACTTC
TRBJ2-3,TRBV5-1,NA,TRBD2,CASSLEAGRTDTQYF,TGCGCCAGCAGCTTGGAAGCGGGACGCACAGATACGCAGTATTTT
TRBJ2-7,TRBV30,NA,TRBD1,CAWSPFQHRGGGGQYF,TGTGCCTGGAGTCCCTTTCAACACAGGGGCGGTGGAGGGCAGTACTTC
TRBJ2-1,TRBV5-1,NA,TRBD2,CASSFLAGGPGEQFF,TGCGCCAGCAGCTTCCTAGCGGGAGGGCCTGGTGAGCAGTTCTTC
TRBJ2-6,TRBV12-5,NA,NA,CASGVYYAGQSRANVLTF,TGTGCTAGTGGTGTATATTATGCAGGACAAAGTCGGGCCAACGTCCTGACTTTC
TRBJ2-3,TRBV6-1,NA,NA,CASTMTVAVDTQYF,TGTGCCAGCACCATGACAGTGGCTGTTGATACGCAGTATTTT
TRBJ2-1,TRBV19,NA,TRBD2,CASSAPGLATQSQFF,TGTGCCAGTAGTGCCCCGGGACTAGCGACCCAGTCGCAGTTCTTC
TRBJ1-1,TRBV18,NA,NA,CASSPLSEGTEAFF,TGTGCCAGCTCACCACTGAGCGAAGGTACTGAAGCTTTCTTT
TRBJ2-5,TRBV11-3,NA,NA,CASSLGLQGETQYF,TGTGCCAGCAGCTTAGGACTACAGGGTGAGACCCAGTACTTC
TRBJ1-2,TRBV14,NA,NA,CASSQGTYYGYTF,TGTGCCAGCAGCCAGGGGACATACTATGGCTACACCTTC